The 27 T cell receptor beta chains below were found in one sample sequenced in a study of blood T cell repertoires in COVID-19. The assay was immunoSEQ multiplex PCR, and TCRdb's table has in-frame clones only and misses some. This table holds roughly 250,000 clones, around four fifths found once. Sequencing input: peripheral blood. The origin of the receptors is a woman aged 55-70 years with active or convalescent COVID-19.

The CDR3 DNA reads as TGTGCCAGCAGCCGGGATCAAGGGCAGGAGACCCAGTACTTC. Its translation is CASSRDQGQETQYF. V and J are TRBV6-4 and TRBJ2-5, with a possible D match to TRBD2 (5 bases). Germline values: CDR1 MRHNA, CDR2 SNTAGT. The ends were cut back, 6 bases at V and 5 bases at J, with 16 bases in the middle. The CDR3 has 14 amino acids.

The chain carries TRBV3-1 (or the pseudogene TRBV3-2) and TRBJ1-2, with TRBD1 identical over 10 bases. Germline CDR1 and CDR2: LGHDT and YNNKEL (reference sequence). The junction had 18 bases not matched to a gene; V was cut back by 4 bases and J by 7 bases. The CDR3 has 18 amino acids. The CDR3 is CASSRTRTGTGVLGGYTF. For the CDR3, the DNA is TGTGCCAGCAGCCGCACCAGAACCGGGACAGGGGTTTTGGGTGGCTACACCTTC.

The chain is built from TRBV6-5 and TRBJ1-2; 8 bases are shared with TRBD1. The germline gives CDR1 MNHEY, CDR2 SVGAGI. Trimming took 4 bases from V and 4 from J; bases not matched to a gene: 5. There are 14 residues in the CDR3. The CDR3 loop reads CASSSPGQVYGYTF. DNA of the CDR3: TGTGCCAGCAGTTCACCGGGACAGGTCTATGGCTACACCTTC.

The chain has TRBV2 and TRBJ2-1, with 9 nucleotides matching TRBD2. V was clipped by 5 bases and J by 5 bases; unmatched bases: 4. From germline, CDR1 is SNHLY and CDR2 FYNNEI. The CDR3 sequence is 14 residues long. The chain's CDR3 is CASSNGLANNEQFF. The CDR3 nucleotides are TGTGCCAGCAGTAATGGACTAGCGAACAATGAGCAGTTCTTC.

The chain employs TRBV30 and TRBJ1-5; D gene uncertain. CDR3 length: 12 residues. Germline CDR1 and CDR2: GTSNPN and SVGIG (reference sequence). V shed 7 bases and J shed 2 bases, with 9 bases lying between them. The chain's CDR3 is CASSQGNQPQHF. CDR3 nucleotide sequence: TGTGCCTCCAGCCAGGGCAATCAGCCCCAGCATTTT.

The genes are TRBV11-2 and TRBJ2-3; D unresolved. CDR1 and CDR2 from the germline V gene are SGHAT and FQNNGV. V lost 5 bases, J lost 0 bases, and 9 bases lay in between. The CDR3 is made up of 14 amino acids. The DNA of the CDR3 is TGTGCCAGCAGCCCCACTACTAGCACAGATACGCAGTATTTT. This encodes CASSPTTSTDTQYF.

The rearrangement joins TRBV19 to TRBJ2-2; 7 nucleotides match TRBD2. The V gene end was trimmed by 5 bases and the J gene end by 4 bases; junction bases not matched to a gene: 4. Germline V gene sequence: CDR1 LNHDA, CDR2 SQIVND (reference sequence). The CDR3 length is 14 residues. The CDR3: CASSPSGFTGELFF. The CDR3 nucleotides read TGTGCCAGTAGTCCTAGCGGTTTCACCGGGGAGCTGTTTTTT.

The rearrangement links TRBV5-1 to TRBJ2-7; 12 bases fit TRBD1. CDR1 is SGHRS and CDR2 is YFSETQ in the germline V gene. Unmatched junction bases numbered 3, after V lost 3 bases and J lost 2 bases. The CDR3 is made up of 15 amino acids. The CDR3 protein is CASSYGTGGAYEQYV. The CDR3 DNA is TGCGCCAGCAGCTACGGGACAGGGGGCGCCTACGAGCAGTACGTC.

V usage is TRBV29-1 and J usage is TRBJ2-3; D is unclear. This CDR3 is built from 10 residues. Trimming pared 4 bases from V and 6 bases from J, leaving 5 bases between. CDR1 and CDR2 (germline): SQVTM, ANQGSEA. The CDR3 loop reads CSVAGDTQYF. The CDR3, as DNA: TGCAGCGTTGCAGGTGATACGCAGTATTTT.

The V and J genes are TRBV12-5 and TRBJ1-1, with 7 bases lining up with TRBD1. Germline values: CDR1 LGHNT, CDR2 FRNRAP. CDR3 length: 18 residues. The J segment lost 3 bases and the V segment lost 1 base, leaving 14 bases of the junction unmatched. The CDR3 DNA reads TGTGCTAGTGGTTTGGATGGAGGGGGCGCGGTGTCGTACACTGAAGCTTTCTTT. Residues: CASGLDGGGAVSYTEAFF.

V is TRBV9 and J is TRBJ1-2; D gene uncertain. The V gene's germline CDR1 is SGDLS and CDR2 YYNGEE. The CDR3 is 15 residues long. Trimming left V 0 bases short and J 5 bases short, with 14 bases between. The CDR3 region has the DNA TGTGCCAGCAGCGTAGGTTTAGGGCGGGGTTATGGCTACACCTTC. It yields the protein CASSVGLGRGYGYTF.

The CDR3 DNA follows: TGTGCCAGCAGCTTAGCGGCCGGGTACGAGCAGTACTTC. Translation gives CASSLAAGYEQYF. This chain joins TRBV11-1 and TRBJ2-7, with D unresolved. Germline CDR1 reads SGHAT; CDR2 reads FQDESV (reference sequence). V lost 0 bases and J 4 bases, leaving 7 bases between the germline ends. CDR3 length equals 13 residues. The entire variable domain, with the rest obtained from reference TRBV11-1 and TRBJ2-7, is as follows: EAEVAQSPRYKITEKSQAVAFWCDPISGHATLYWYRQILGQGPELLVQFQDESVVDDSQLPKDRFSAERLKGVDSTLKIQPAELGDSAMYLCASSLAAGYEQYFGPGTRLTVT.

The J gene is TRBJ2-2, the V gene TRBV11-3; 10 bases are shared with TRBD2. V shed 5 bases, J shed 7 bases, and the junction held 13 bases outside the gene matches. The germline gives CDR1 SGHNT, CDR2 YENEEA. The length of the CDR3 is 17 residues. The CDR3 here is CASSPGGLAGVLGELFF. The CDR3 DNA is TGTGCCAGCAGCCCCGGTGGGCTAGCGGGAGTACTCGGGGAGCTGTTTTTT.

This rearrangement joins TRBV5-1 to TRBJ1-4, with D perhaps matching TRBD1 (6 bases). Trimming shortened V by 2 bases and J by 5 bases, and 10 bases separated the two germline ends. The CDR3 consists of 14 residues. Germline V gene data show CDR1 as SGHRS and CDR2 as YFSETQ. CDR3 sequence (DNA): TGCGCCAGCAGCTTTGCAGGGGCCAATGAAAAACTGTTTTTT. This translates into CASSFAGANEKLFF.

The chain uses TRBV5-1 and TRBJ2-3, with TRBD2 matching over 8 bases. The ends lost 9 bases at V and 2 bases at J; junction bases unmatched: 11. CDR1 and CDR2 (germline): SGHRS, YFSETQ. The CDR3 covers 15 residues. CDR3 loop: CATKISGGDTDTQYF. The CDR3 DNA is TGCGCCACAAAAATCTCCGGGGGGGACACAGATACGCAGTATTTT.

CDR3 region: CASSIPGLASSTDTQYF. CDR3 DNA: TGTGCCAGTAGTATTCCTGGACTAGCGTCTAGCACAGATACGCAGTATTTT. The rearrangement uses TRBV19 and TRBJ2-3; 9 bases line up with TRBD2. The V gene's germline CDR1 is LNHDA and CDR2 SQIVND (reference sequence). The V segment lost 3 bases and the J segment 0 bases; nucleotides outside the gene matches: 7. The CDR3 runs to 17 residues.

This rearrangement joins TRBV20-1 to TRBJ2-5, with a weak D call TRBD1 (6 bases). Per the germline V gene, CDR1 is DFQATT and CDR2 is SNEGSKA (reference sequence). The CDR3 is 14 residues long. Trimming took 3 bases from V and 7 from J, leaving 18 bases between them. DNA of the CDR3: TGCAGTGCTAGTTGGGACAAAAGTCAGGGGACCCAGTACTTC. It yields the protein CSASWDKSQGTQYF.

The V and J genes are TRBV6-5 and TRBJ1-1; the D gene is possibly TRBD1 (5 bases). Trimming cost V 8 bases and J 7 bases, with 14 bases left between them. In germline, CDR1 is MNHEY, CDR2 SVGAGI. The CDR3 is made up of 12 amino acids. The CDR3 is CASGPGDSEAFF. For the CDR3, the DNA is TGTGCCAGCGGGCCGGGTGACAGTGAAGCTTTCTTT.

The V and J genes are TRBV7-3 and TRBJ1-6; D might be TRBD1 (5 bases). Trimming removed 5 bases from V and 10 bases from J, with 15 bases in between. CDR3 length: 14 residues. Per germline, CDR1 SGHTA and CDR2 FQGTGA. As DNA, the CDR3 is TGTGCCAGCAGCACACAGGAAAATAGATCACCCCTCCACTTT. This translates into CASSTQENRSPLHF.

V is TRBV18 and J is TRBJ2-3; 10 nucleotides align to TRBD1. The CDR3 loop spans 15 amino acids. Germline V gene data show CDR1 as KGHSH and CDR2 as LQKENI. V shed 2 bases, J shed 7 bases, and the junction held 6 bases outside the gene matches. The CDR3 spells CASSPETGGVNTQYF. For the CDR3, the DNA is TGTGCCAGCTCACCAGAGACAGGGGGCGTAAATACGCAGTATTTT.

The sample holds a few counts of this clone. The CDR3 nucleotides read TGTGCCAGCAGTTTCGGGGGATCAAATCAGCCCCAGCATTTT. Its translation: CASSFGGSNQPQHF. This chain joins TRBV27 and TRBJ1-5; maybe TRBD1 (5 bases). The CDR3 length is 14 residues. V was clipped by 3 bases and J by 4 bases, with 10 bases between them. The germline gives CDR1 MNHEY, CDR2 SMNVEV (reference sequence).

The chain recombines TRBV6-6 with TRBJ1-2; D is possibly TRBD1 (6 bases). Trimming shortened V by 5 bases and J by 8 bases, and 15 bases separated the two germline ends. The CDR3 runs to 13 residues. The germline CDR1 and CDR2 sequences are MNHNY and SVGAGI (reference sequence). The CDR3 bases are TGTGCCAGCAGTCGTGAAAATCAGGGGGGCTACACCTTC. Protein: CASSRENQGGYTF.

This clone was detected once. CDR3 sequence (DNA): TGTGCCAGCAGCTTCGGGGGAGGTACCTACAATGAGCAGTTCTTC. It is translated as CASSFGGGTYNEQFF. The rearrangement links TRBV7-2 to TRBJ2-1, with D possibly matching TRBD2 (6 bases). The V gene's germline CDR1 is SGHTA and CDR2 FQGNSA. The V end was cut by 3 bases, the J end by 2 bases, with 11 bases between. The CDR3 is made up of 15 amino acids.

This clone appeared a single time. J is TRBJ2-5 and V is TRBV30, with D perhaps matching TRBD2 (5 bases). The germline V gene has CDR1 GTSNPN and CDR2 SVGIG (reference sequence). The CDR3 covers 16 residues. V lost 0 bases, J lost 1 base, and 15 bases lay in between. As DNA, the CDR3 is TGTGCCTGGAGTGTAGGGTTTTCCGGGATCCAAGAGACCCAGTACTTC. Amino acids: CAWSVGFSGIQETQYF. Looking up the rest from reference TRBV30 and TRBJ2-5 gives the full variable domain: SQTIHQWPATLVQPVGSPLSLECTVEGTSNPNLYWYRQAAGRGLQLLFYSVGIGQISSEVPQNLSASRPQDRQFILSSKKLLLSDSGFYLCAWSVGFSGIQETQYFGPGTRLLVL.

The chain recombines TRBV11-2 with TRBJ2-2, with TRBD1 matching 8 bases. This CDR3 is 15 amino acids long. V dropped 5 bases and J dropped 4; count of bases not matched to a gene: 6. CDR1 is SGHAT, CDR2 FQNNGV, per germline. Here the CDR3 DNA reads TGTGCCAGCAGCCGCACAGGGGGACGCACCGGGGAGCTGTTTTTT. Encoded protein: CASSRTGGRTGELFF.

A single count supports this clone. This chain links TRBV27 with TRBJ2-5, with a tentative D call TRBD2 (5 bases). There are 14 residues in the CDR3. Germline V gene data show CDR1 as MNHEY and CDR2 as SMNVEV (reference sequence). Trimming cost V 4 bases and J 2 bases, with 11 bases left between them. Written as DNA, the CDR3 is TGTGCCAGCAGTTCCAAGCGGAATCAAGAGACCCAGTACTTC. Translated, it gives CASSSKRNQETQYF.

The chain recombines TRBV11-2 with TRBJ2-7, with TRBD1 as a possible D gene (7 bases). Germline V lookup: CDR1 SGHAT, CDR2 FQNNGV. This CDR3 region has 14 residues. Trimming removed 5 bases at V and 4 bases at J, with 15 bases between. The CDR3 region has the DNA TGTGCCAGCAGCCCCGGCGGGACAGAATACGAGCAGTACGTC. Amino acids: CASSPGGTEYEQYV.